This TCR beta chain was found in a study of Ad26.COV2.S vaccination and SARS-CoV-2 variants. Regarding the study as a whole: Vaccinated individuals (as opposed to placebo recipients) had higher spike-specific TCR breadth.

Treatment given: around 19 received Ad26.COV2.S at low or high dose, single or two shots; about 5 received placebo; per-sample allocation not given. Specimens were obtained on day 63 following the first vaccine or placebo injection. Assay: immunoSEQ multiplex PCR; the TCRdb copy retains only in-frame clones and omits some. The sample includes about 480,000 clones, 87% seen only once; the top ten take over 10%. The CDR3 is made up of 17 amino acids. V was trimmed by 3 bases and J by 1 base, leaving 13 bases between them. Germline-derived CDR1 and CDR2 are LGHNA and YSLEER. On this clone itself: The antigen is not known.

The chain employs TRBV4-3 and TRBJ2-6; D is undetermined. The receptor was derived from a person aged 18-65 years who received the Ad26.COV2.S COVID-19 vaccine or a placebo. Sequencing was performed on peripheral blood, taken in a trial of Ad26.COV2.S vaccine versus placebo. CDR3 residues: CASSQSQRVSGANVLTF. As DNA, the CDR3 is TGCGCCAGCAGCCAGAGCCAAAGGGTATCTGGGGCCAACGTCCTGACTTTC.